The next 5 T cell receptor beta chains were all read from a single sample in a study of cytomegalovirus exposure and HLA in healthy donors. PCR primers comprised 60 Vbeta and 13 Jbeta primers. Libraries were prepared by immunoSEQ multiplex PCR; TCRdb keeps only in-frame clonotypes and omits some of them. The sample includes 150,000 to 200,000 clones, 77% of them seen just once. The sample consisted of PBMCs. These receptors were taken from a woman in her twenties or thirties in good health and CMV-seronegative.

The rearrangement links TRBV27 to TRBJ1-2; perhaps TRBD1 as D (6 bases). Trimming took off 2 bases at V and 4 bases at J, with 8 bases between the two ends. This CDR3 contains 13 residues. Germline V lookup: CDR1 MNHEY, CDR2 SMNVEV (reference sequence). The CDR3 nucleotides read TGTGCCAGCAGTTTACAGGGGACCTATGGCTACACCTTC. Protein product: CASSLQGTYGYTF.

The chain employs TRBV28 and TRBJ2-1, with 9 nucleotides matching TRBD2. The J segment lost 4 bases and the V segment lost 2 bases, leaving 6 bases of the junction unmatched. The CDR3 sequence is 16 residues long. CDR1 MDHEN and CDR2 SYDVKM come from the germline V gene. The DNA for the CDR3 is TGTGCCAGCAGTTTAGGTCTACTAGCGGGTTACAATGAGCAGTTCTTC. It is translated as CASSLGLLAGYNEQFF.

This clone has only a few counts. Different DNA sequences within this sample yield the same CDR3. The chain employs TRBV5-4 and TRBJ2-7, with 8 bases that match TRBD1. The CDR3 is 13 amino acids. Germline V gives CDR1 SGHNT, CDR2 YYREEE (reference sequence). J gave up 3 bases and V 2 bases, and 1 base lay outside the gene matches. CDR3 protein: CASSFDRGYEQYF. The CDR3 DNA follows: TGTGCCAGCAGCTTCGACAGGGGCTACGAGCAGTACTTC.

The V gene is TRBV6-6, the J gene TRBJ1-4; D might be TRBD1 (6 bases). CDR3 length equals 14 residues. The ends were cut back, 6 bases at V and 5 bases at J, with 13 bases in the middle. From germline, CDR1 is MNHNY and CDR2 SVGAGI (reference sequence). CDR3 in amino acids: CASRPGQPNEKLFF. In DNA, the CDR3 is TGTGCCAGCAGACCGGGACAACCCAATGAAAAACTGTTTTTT.

J is TRBJ1-4 and V is TRBV6-6; a possible D gene is TRBD1 (6 bases). Trimming removed 2 bases from V and 12 bases from J, with 16 bases in between. There are 14 residues in the CDR3. Germline V gene sequence: CDR1 MNHNY, CDR2 SVGAGI (reference sequence). DNA of the CDR3: TGTGCCAGCAGTTACCAAAGCCGGGACACGCAACTGTTTTTT. It codes for CASSYQSRDTQLFF.